These T cell receptor beta chains were read from a single sample in a study of CD8 T cells in Susac syndrome. TCRdb reprocessed the immunoSEQ multiplex PCR reads with MiXCR, giving one entry per CDR3 protein. The repertoire holds around 140,000 distinct CDR3 sequences, with 94% as singletons. The sequenced sample was CD4+ T cells from PBMCs. The receptors derive from a human donor in good health. Both conserved end residues are part of each CDR3. The D gene is left open where the match is weak. Size is omitted from some rows. Given values are once, few, many or a class for expanded clones.

>TRBD2|TRBV29-1|TRBJ2-1|NA
TGCAGCGTTGCGACTAGCGGGAGGGCCTTTGGTGAGCAGTTCTTC
CSVATSGRAFGEQFF
>TRBD2|TRBV3-1|TRBJ2-7|NA
TGTGCCAGCAGCCTAGCGGGGCCACGGACCTACGAGCAGTACTTC
CASSLAGPRTYEQYF
>NA|TRBV29-1|TRBJ1-4|NA
TGCAGCGTTGAAGAAGGAACAGGGCTAACTAATGAAAAACTGTTTTTT
CSVEEGTGLTNEKLFF
>NA|TRBV30|TRBJ2-7|NA
TGTGCCTGGGGAGGTTCTGGCTACGAGCAGTACTTC
CAWGGSGYEQYF
>NA|TRBV3-1|TRBJ2-1|NA
TGTGCCAGCACCCAAAGGGCGGGGGCGGATGAGCAGTTCTTC
CASTQRAGADEQFF
>NA|TRBV20-1|TRBJ1-2|NA
TGCAGTGCTAGAACGGGAAACTATGGCTACACCTTC
CSARTGNYGYTF
>NA|TRBV4-1|TRBJ2-5|NA
TGCGCCAGCAGCCAAGCCGACAGCAACCAAGAGACCCAGTACTTC
CASSQADSNQETQYF
>NA|TRBV3-1|TRBJ2-1|NA
TGTGCCAGCAGCCCCCTCCCCGGGCCGGGGTCCTACAATGAGCAGTTCTTC
CASSPLPGPGSYNEQFF
>TRBD1|TRBV6-5|TRBJ1-5|NA
TGTGCCAGCAGCCGAGACAGGGAGGATCAGCCCCAGCATTTT
CASSRDREDQPQHF
>TRBD2|TRBV12-3/TRBV12-4|TRBJ2-2|NA
TGTGCCAGCAGGGGACTAGCGGGGAGACGACCTACGAACACCGGGGAGCTGTTTTTT
CASRGLAGRRPTNTGELFF
>NA|TRBV20-1|TRBJ1-5|NA
TGCAGTGCTAGAGTGGCAGGAAATCAGCCCCAGCATTTT
CSARVAGNQPQHF
>NA|TRBV15|TRBJ2-5|NA
TGTGCCACCAGCAGTCACCAACAGACCCTCGGGGAGACCCAGTACTTC
CATSSHQQTLGETQYF
>NA|TRBV5-1|TRBJ2-3|NA
TGCGCCAGCAATAGGGCAGCAACAGATACGCAGTATTTT
CASNRAATDTQYF
>TRBD1|TRBV2|TRBJ1-5|NA
TGTGCCAGCGGTCCAGGGGGGATCCGCAATCAGCCCCAGCATTTT
CASGPGGIRNQPQHF
>TRBD1|TRBV24-1|TRBJ2-3|NA
TGTGCCACCAGTGATGGGCCTCTGGACAGGGGGACAGATACGCAGTATTTT
CATSDGPLDRGTDTQYF
>NA|TRBV20-1|TRBJ2-5|NA
TGCAGTGCTAGAGTGGAGACCCAGTACTTC
CSARVETQYF
>TRBD1|TRBV5-1|TRBJ2-2|NA
TGCGCCAGCAGCTTGACAGGGGCTTACGGGAACACCGGGGAGCTGTTTTTT
CASSLTGAYGNTGELFF
>TRBD2|TRBV6-5|TRBJ2-2|NA
TGTGCCAGCAGTTATCTAGCGGGAGGCCCCGGGGAGCTGTTTTTT
CASSYLAGGPGELFF
>TRBD2|TRBV2|TRBJ2-7|few
TGTGCCAGCAGTGTCACTAGCGGGATCGGCGAGCAGTACTTC
CASSVTSGIGEQYF
>NA|TRBV9|TRBJ1-2|NA
TGTGCCAGCAGCGTTAGGGTTGACTATGGCTACACCTTC
CASSVRVDYGYTF
>NA|TRBV20-1|TRBJ2-7|NA
TGCAGTGCTAGACTGGCCACGTCGGACGAGCAGTACTTC
CSARLATSDEQYF
>TRBD2|TRBV6-6|TRBJ2-7|NA
TGTGCCAGCAGCTCGGGACTAGGGCTGGGTGAGCAGTACTTC
CASSSGLGLGEQYF
>NA|TRBV29-1|TRBJ1-2|NA
TGCAGCGTTGAAGGTGGTACGGGGCTTCACGGCTACACCTTC
CSVEGGTGLHGYTF
>TRBD2|TRBV30|TRBJ2-7|NA
TGTGCCTGGAGTGTAGCCGCGGGAGGGCCAGGGCAGTACTTC
CAWSVAAGGPGQYF
>NA|TRBV9|TRBJ2-3|NA
TGTGCCAGCAGCGTGGGAGTTAGCACAGATACGCAGTATTTT
CASSVGVSTDTQYF
>TRBD1|TRBV7-8|TRBJ1-2|NA
TGTGCCAGCAGCTTGCGGCGGGACAGGGTGCGTGGCTACACCTTC
CASSLRRDRVRGYTF
>TRBD2|TRBV3-1|TRBJ2-1|NA
TGTGCCAGCAGCCATCGCGGGAGAAGCTCCTACAATGAGCAGTTCTTC
CASSHRGRSSYNEQFF
>TRBD2|TRBV20-1|TRBJ2-7|NA
TGCAGTGCTTCTAGCGGGAGAACCTACGAGCAGTACTTC
CSASSGRTYEQYF
>TRBD2|TRBV7-2|TRBJ2-5|once
TGTGCCAGCAGCCCAAGGGGACTAGCGGAGGAGACCCAGTACTTC
CASSPRGLAEETQYF
>NA|TRBV6-6|TRBJ1-3|NA
TGTGCCAGCAGTTACTCAGAGGGAGGAAACACCATATATTTT
CASSYSEGGNTIYF
>TRBD1|TRBV9|TRBJ1-1|NA
TGTGCCAGCAGCGCCGTCCAGGGGGCGCAAACTGAAGCTTTCTTT
CASSAVQGAQTEAFF
>NA|TRBV20-1|TRBJ2-3|NA
TGCAGTGCTAGCGCAGATACGCAGTATTTT
CSASADTQYF
>NA|TRBV30|TRBJ1-4|NA
TGTGCCTGGAGTGTACTCCCGGAAAAACTGTTTTTT
CAWSVLPEKLFF
>NA|TRBV12-3/TRBV12-4|TRBJ2-1|NA
TGTGCCAGCAGCGGGACTTCCTACAATGAGCAGTTCTTC
CASSGTSYNEQFF
>NA|TRBV7-9|TRBJ2-7|NA
TGTGCCAGCAGCCCCCAGCCCTACGAGCAGTACTTC
CASSPQPYEQYF
>NA|TRBV27|TRBJ2-7|NA
TGTGCCAGCAGAAACCTATTGAGGGAGCAGTACTTC
CASRNLLREQYF
>NA|TRBV2|TRBJ1-2|NA
TGTGCCAGCAGGGACGATCCCGTGGACTATGGCTACACCTTC
CASRDDPVDYGYTF
>NA|TRBV30|TRBJ1-2|NA
TGTGCCTGGAGTGTTTACACGGGGCGGCATGGCTACACCTTC
CAWSVYTGRHGYTF
>NA|TRBV28|TRBJ2-2|NA
TGTGCCAGCAGTTTACTAGTAAGGCGGGACAACACCGGGGAGCTGTTTTTT
CASSLLVRRDNTGELFF
>NA|TRBV5-1|TRBJ1-2|NA
TGCGCCAGCAGCCCGGGAGGATTTAACTATGGCTACACCTTC
CASSPGGFNYGYTF
>TRBD1|TRBV28|TRBJ1-2|NA
TGTGCCAGCAGTAGGACAGGGCAAAGGAGTATAGGCTACACCTTC
CASSRTGQRSIGYTF
>TRBD1|TRBV11-2|TRBJ2-5|NA
TGTGCCAGCAGCTTAGATAGAGACAGGGGACAAGAGACCCAGTACTTC
CASSLDRDRGQETQYF
>NA|TRBV3-1|TRBJ1-1|NA
TGTGCCAGCAGCCAAGTGGCAGGGGTCACTGAAGCTTTCTTT
CASSQVAGVTEAFF
>TRBD2|TRBV6-6|TRBJ2-3|NA
TGTGCCAGCACGGAGCGGGGAGGGAGCACAGATACGCAGTATTTT
CASTERGGSTDTQYF
>NA|TRBV27|TRBJ1-5|once
TGTGCCAGCAGTTCCCGATCCTATAGCAATCAGCCCCAGCATTTT
CASSSRSYSNQPQHF
>NA|TRBV18|TRBJ1-4|NA
TGTGCCAGCTCACCACCTCCCGATTGGCAAACAGGGTCGGGTGAAAAACTGTTTTTT
CASSPPPDWQTGSGEKLFF
>NA|TRBV5-1|TRBJ2-1|once
TGCGCCAGCAAGTGGGCGGGCTCCACCCTCAATGAGCAGTTCTTC
CASKWAGSTLNEQFF
>NA|TRBV27|TRBJ2-3|NA
TGTGCCAGCAGTTTTTGGCAGGGCGAGACAGATACGCAGTATTTT
CASSFWQGETDTQYF
>NA|TRBV29-1|TRBJ1-2|NA
TGCAGCGTTTCCTCAGGGGACTATGGCTACACCTTC
CSVSSGDYGYTF
>TRBD2|TRBV25-1|TRBJ2-5|NA
TGTGCCAGCAGTGTACCTCCGGGACACCTAAGCGGGGGGGAGACCCAGTACTTC
CASSVPPGHLSGGETQYF
>NA|TRBV5-1|TRBJ2-6|NA
TGCGCCAGCAGCTTTGAGTTCTCTGGGGCCAACGTCCTGACTTTC
CASSFEFSGANVLTF
>NA|TRBV7-9|TRBJ1-3|few
TGTGCCAGCAGCTTGGGCTCTGGAAACACCATATATTTT
CASSLGSGNTIYF
>NA|TRBV29-1|TRBJ2-1|NA
TGCAGCTTTGGGGCCGCTGGATTCAATGAGCAGTTCTTC
CSFGAAGFNEQFF
>NA|TRBV6-5|TRBJ2-5|NA
TGTGCCAGCAGTTACGGATTTCGGACAGCACAAGAGACCCAGTACTTC
CASSYGFRTAQETQYF
>TRBD2|TRBV6-1|TRBJ2-1|NA
TGTGCCAGCAGCCCCCTAGCGGCCCGCTCCTACAATGAGCAGTTCTTC
CASSPLAARSYNEQFF